This TCR delta chain was documented in a study of gamma-delta T cells after stem cell transplantation. TCRdb re-called the RT-PCR reads using CATT. The data contain roughly 3,100 delta-chain clones, 21% of them seen just once; the ten biggest clones take up 20% to 30%. The CDR3 consists of 19 residues. The V gene's germline CDR1 is GEAIGNYY and CDR2 EKD. Losses at the gene ends were 0 bases for V and 2 bases for J; bases not matched to a gene: 12. This clone is medium-sized (0.01 to 0.1%) within its sample. The source is a human donor. It is not recorded whose cells these are; they may come from a transplant donor. The V call is TRDV2, the J call TRDJ1; TRDD3 matches at 12 bases. Sequences were obtained from gamma-delta T cells. The CDR3 nucleotides read TGTGCCTGTGACACCGTTTCTGGGGGATACGCCCGGAGAACCGATAAACTCATCTTT. Its protein is CACDTVSGGYARRTDKLIF.